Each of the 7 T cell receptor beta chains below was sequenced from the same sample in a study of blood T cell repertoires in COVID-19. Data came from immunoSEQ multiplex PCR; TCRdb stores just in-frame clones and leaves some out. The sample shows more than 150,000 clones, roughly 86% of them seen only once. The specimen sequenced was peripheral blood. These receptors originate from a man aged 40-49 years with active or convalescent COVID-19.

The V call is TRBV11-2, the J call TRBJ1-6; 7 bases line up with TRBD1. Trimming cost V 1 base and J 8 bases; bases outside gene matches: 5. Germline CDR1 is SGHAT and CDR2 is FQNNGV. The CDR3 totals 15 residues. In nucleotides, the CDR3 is TGTGCCAGCAGCTTAGGACAGGGAATTTATTCACCCCTCCACTTT. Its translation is CASSLGQGIYSPLHF.

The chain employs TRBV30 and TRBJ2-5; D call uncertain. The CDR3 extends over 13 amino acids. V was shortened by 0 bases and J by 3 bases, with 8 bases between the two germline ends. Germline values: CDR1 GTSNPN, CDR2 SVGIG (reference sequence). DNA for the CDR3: TGTGCCTGGAGTGTACTCGACAAAGAGACCCAGTACTTC. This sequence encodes CAWSVLDKETQYF.

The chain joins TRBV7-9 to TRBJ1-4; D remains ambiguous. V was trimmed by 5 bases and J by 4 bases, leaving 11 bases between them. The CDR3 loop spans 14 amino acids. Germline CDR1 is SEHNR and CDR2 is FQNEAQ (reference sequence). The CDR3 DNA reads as TGTGCCAGCAGCCCTACGGGTAATAATGAAAAACTGTTTTTT. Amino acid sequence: CASSPTGNNEKLFF.

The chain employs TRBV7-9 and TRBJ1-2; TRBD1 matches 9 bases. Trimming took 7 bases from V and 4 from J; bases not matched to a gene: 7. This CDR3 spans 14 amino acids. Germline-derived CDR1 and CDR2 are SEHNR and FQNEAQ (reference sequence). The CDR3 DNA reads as TGTGCCAGCAAGCTTGAACAGGGGGCCTATGGCTACACCTTC. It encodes CASKLEQGAYGYTF.

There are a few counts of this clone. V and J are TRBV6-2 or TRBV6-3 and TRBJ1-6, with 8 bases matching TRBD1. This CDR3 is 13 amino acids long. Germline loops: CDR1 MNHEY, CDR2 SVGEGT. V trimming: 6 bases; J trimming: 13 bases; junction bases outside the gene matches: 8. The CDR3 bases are TGTGCCAGCAGCAACGGACAGGGTGATCCCCTCCACTTT. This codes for CASSNGQGDPLHF.

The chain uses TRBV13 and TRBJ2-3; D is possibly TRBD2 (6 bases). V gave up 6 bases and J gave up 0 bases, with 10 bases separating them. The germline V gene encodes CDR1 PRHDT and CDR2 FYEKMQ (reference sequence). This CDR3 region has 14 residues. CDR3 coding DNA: TGTGCCAGCAGACGGGCGGGGAGCACAGATACGCAGTATTTT. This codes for CASRRAGSTDTQYF.

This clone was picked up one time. The CDR3 DNA reads as TGTGCCAGCACCCAACTACTAGAATCTGAGCAGTTCTTC. As protein: CASTQLLESEQFF. This chain links TRBV12-3 or TRBV12-4 with TRBJ2-1; the D gene is possibly TRBD2 (5 bases). Trimming shortened V by 7 bases and J by 9 bases, and 16 bases separated the two germline ends. The CDR3 has 13 residues.